This T cell receptor beta chain was found in a study of cytomegalovirus exposure and HLA in healthy donors. To note about this clone: Antigen: not known.

Whole-study results and caveats: According to reports, the classifier identified cytomegalovirus status with high specificity and sensitivity.

The study drew the donors from its approximately 120-subject validation cohort, separate from the approximately 690-subject first cohort. This CDR3 comprises 16 residues. Germline values: CDR1 SGHNT, CDR2 YYREEE (reference sequence). Trimming took 4 bases from V and 4 from J; bases not matched to a gene: 12. Clones were sequenced by immunoSEQ multiplex PCR, and TCRdb holds only the in-frame ones, with some missing. The repertoire holds roughly 60,000 clones, with roughly 95% as singletons. Sequencing was performed on PBMCs. The clonotype originates from a young woman in good health and CMV-seropositive. The genes are TRBV5-4 and TRBJ2-7, with 9 bases that match TRBD2. CDR3 amino acids: CASSRRGRGGLYEQYF. The CDR3 DNA sequence: TGTGCCAGCAGCCGGAGGGGGCGGGGGGGCCTTTACGAGCAGTACTTC.